This paragraph covers one TCR beta chain sequence. This clone has just one count. This clone's antigen is unknown. One base away there is no much larger clone; base qualities are not given. This sample is part of a study of T cell responses to AZD1222 COVID-19 vaccine (dated by TCRdb to the early 2020s). With respect to the entire study: TCR sequencing was performed for roughly 250 trial participants, of whom about 200 were given two doses of AZD1222 and around 25 were given two doses of MenACWY control vaccine. Trial participants were enrolled by age into 18-55, 56-69 and 70-plus year subgroups, with around 140, 26 and 57 TCR-sequenced participants respectively. Study-wide conclusions, independent of this receptor: Because no day 14 peak-response samples were available, repertoires were characterized only after the peak T cell response. The vaccine-associated CD4 TCRs covered the entire spike protein, and the dominant responses fell in regions 160-218 and 743-854. Conclusions about previously exposed vaccinees were limited because only six or seven AZD1222 recipients were SARS-CoV-2 seropositive at baseline. After two AZD1222 doses, spike-specific TCR breadth and depth were significantly higher than at day 0 and than in MenACWY recipients. In the small 56-69-year group, the increase in depth fell short of significance, most likely because of low power. Participants were mostly white British, with more females than males. The authors suggested clonal diversity may have been underestimated. Nearly half of unique spike-specific TCRs reportedly recognized epitopes outside regions mutated in the B.1.351 and B.1.1.7 variants.

Taken with the paper, the label for time point translates to: about 28 days (+/-7) after the second vaccine dose. The treatment or condition label, read with the paper, signifies: meningococcal conjugate vaccine given as trial control. Vaccinee samples were obtained from the UK trials COV001 and COV002, which included a single-blind randomized controlled phase 2/3 trial of AZD1222 (ChAdOx1 nCoV-19) in healthy adults. Trial participant PBMC samples were collected at day 0 and day 28 after the second dose for TCRbeta chain sequencing. The CDR3 regions of human TCRbeta chains were subjected to immunosequencing. The source study handled its data this way. TCRs in the repertoires were compared against a reference library of SARS-CoV-2-specific TCRs that had been generated with the MIRA antigen-specificity platform. Breadth was defined as the fraction of unique TCRs that were SARS-CoV-2-associated, and depth was defined as the fraction of total T cells that were SARS-CoV-2-associated. Using the MIRA data, each spike-specific TCR was assigned both to the spike region to which the TCR was reactive and to a CD4 or CD8 class. Log10-transformed breadth and depth values were compared by one-way ANOVA with Sidak's multiple comparisons tests. Entries here come from immuneACCESS through TCRdb and include only in-frame sequences with V and J called. Some clones fail to appear in such tables; in the studies checked, an unresolved V gene covers under half of the shortfall, and the cause of the remainder is unknown. V and J calls and clone size are those listed in that table; D and trimming were worked out from the DNA. In this sample the table shows about 180,000 clones, roughly 91% of which occur a single time. Together, the top ten hold around 0.93% of the sample.

This clonotype was sampled from an adult who received the MenACWY meningococcal vaccine as a control. The specimen was peripheral blood, collected 28 days after the second dose of the MenACWY control vaccine.

The sequence in DNA is TGTGCCAGCAGTGAAGGGACAGGCCTAGCCTACGAGCAGTACTTC. This is translated as CASSEGTGLAYEQYF. The chain is assembled from TRBV2 and TRBJ2-7; 7 central nucleotides agree with TRBD1. From the cysteine up to the phenylalanine, the CDR3 has a length of 15 residues. The DNA shown is the 45-base CDR3, in frame from base 1. CDR1 and CDR2, per the germline V gene, are SNHLY and FYNNEI. Ends trimmed: V by 1 base, J by 2 bases; bases unmatched to a gene: 5.